Listed here are 25 T cell receptor beta chains from one sample, sequenced in a study of identifying expanded T cells in peripheral blood. Assay used: immunoSEQ multiplex PCR; TCRdb lists only in-frame clones, some missing. The data show about 63,000 clones, with around four fifths seen just once and 19% held by the top ten. Sequencing was done on a sample of blood. The receptors here all came from a person aged 18 to 75 in good health.

The chain recombines TRBV7-6 with TRBJ2-5; the match to TRBD2 covers 7 bases. Germline trimming cut 5 bases from V and 5 bases from J; bases unmatched to any gene: 11. The CDR3 covers 15 residues. Germline values: CDR1 SGHVS, CDR2 FNYEAQ. CDR3 bases: TGTGCCAGCAGCCTCCCGGGGAGTAGCGGGGAGACCCAGTACTTC. Translated, it gives CASSLPGSSGETQYF.

V gene TRBV19 combines with J gene TRBJ1-2; 8 nucleotides line up with TRBD1. The CDR3 covers 18 residues. V shed 0 bases, J shed 1 base, and the junction held 10 bases outside the gene matches. Per germline, CDR1 LNHDA and CDR2 SQIVND (reference sequence). CDR3 sequence reads: CASSIDQSGTGLNYGYTF. The CDR3 DNA is TGTGCCAGTAGTATAGACCAGTCCGGGACAGGTCTTAACTATGGCTACACCTTC.

The rearrangement joins TRBV9 to TRBJ2-2, with D perhaps TRBD1 or TRBD2 (5 bases each). With 3 bases removed from V and 0 bases from J, the gap between germline ends came to 12 bases. CDR1 and CDR2 from the germline V gene are SGDLS and YYNGEE. The CDR3 has 16 amino acids. Here the CDR3 reads CASSAGTIANTGELFF. The CDR3 DNA is TGTGCCAGCAGCGCCGGGACGATCGCGAACACCGGGGAGCTGTTTTTT.

The V gene is TRBV11-3, the J gene TRBJ2-1; 8 bases match TRBD1. After removal of 5 bases from V and 11 bases from J, the junction contained 14 bases not matched to a gene. CDR1 is SGHNT and CDR2 is YENEEA in the germline V gene. The CDR3 runs to 15 residues. CDR3 in amino acids: CASSPRTGKEVQQFF. The CDR3 coding sequence is TGTGCCAGCAGCCCCCGGACAGGGAAAGAGGTCCAGCAGTTCTTC.

The chain couples TRBV29-1 to TRBJ1-4; 9 positions match TRBD1. The germline V gene has CDR1 SQVTM and CDR2 ANQGSEA. The junction had 3 bases not matched to a gene; V was cut back by 6 bases and J by 1 base. This CDR3 is 14 amino acids long. In DNA, the CDR3 is TGCAGCGTAACAGGGGGCGAAACTAATGAAAAACTGTTTTTT. It translates to CSVTGGETNEKLFF.

In this sample, this clone is hyperexpanded (1% or more). This chain connects TRBV11-2 to TRBJ2-7; maybe TRBD1 (5 bases). Trimming shortened V by 1 base and J by 5 bases, and 12 bases separated the two germline ends. Germline V lookup: CDR1 SGHAT, CDR2 FQNNGV. The CDR3 has 14 amino acids. The CDR3 region has the DNA TGTGCCAGCAGCTTAGGTGGCAGGGTGCACGAGCAGTACGTC. Translated, it gives CASSLGGRVHEQYV.

This clone occurred once. The V call is TRBV18, the J call TRBJ1-1; D uncertain. Germline V CDR1 and CDR2: KGHSH, LQKENI. This CDR3 has 13 amino acids. Trimming stripped 6 bases from V and 6 bases from J, with 14 bases between. The CDR3 protein is CASSEFKGSEAFF. In nucleotides, the CDR3 is TGTGCCAGCTCCGAATTTAAGGGTTCTGAAGCTTTCTTT.

The chain combines TRBV4-1 with TRBJ2-7; weak D call: TRBD2 (5 bases). The CDR3 loop spans 15 amino acids. Germline lookup yields CDR1 MGHRA and CDR2 YSYEKL. The V end was cut by 0 bases, the J end by 7 bases, with 16 bases between. The CDR3 DNA is TGCGCCAGCAGCCAAGATTTAACTAGTCGAACGGAGCAGTACTTC. Its protein product is CASSQDLTSRTEQYF.

The chain recombines TRBV2 with TRBJ1-1; maybe TRBD1 (5 bases). The germline V and J ends were trimmed by 6 bases and 0 bases, with 11 bases remaining between them. The CDR3 spans 14 residues. From germline, CDR1 is SNHLY and CDR2 FYNNEI. CDR3 DNA: TGTGCCAGCAGGGAGGGACGGTTGAACACTGAAGCTTTCTTT. As protein: CASREGRLNTEAFF.

CDR3 in amino acids: CASNRRAWYEQYV. The CDR3, as DNA: TGTGCCAGCAACAGGCGGGCCTGGTACGAGCAGTACGTC. This rearrangement joins TRBV6-1 to TRBJ2-7, with D perhaps given as TRBD1 or TRBD2 (5 bases each). Germline V gene sequence: CDR1 MNHNS, CDR2 SASEGT. V lost 7 bases and J lost 4, with 14 bases in between. The CDR3 totals 13 residues.

This chain uses TRBV5-1 with TRBJ2-1; the D gene is possibly TRBD2 (6 bases). Germline V CDR1 and CDR2: SGHRS, YFSETQ. This CDR3 is built from 16 residues. V lost 3 bases, J lost 7 bases, and 20 bases lay in between. CDR3 nucleotide sequence: TGCGCCAGCAGCTACGTATCCGGGAGCGTAACAAATGAGCAGTTCTTC. Amino acids: CASSYVSGSVTNEQFF.

This sequence joins TRBV7-9 and TRBJ2-7; TRBD1 might be the D (7 bases). This CDR3 has 15 amino acids. The V end lost 4 bases, the J end lost 1 base, and 14 bases lay between the germline ends. CDR1 is SEHNR, CDR2 FQNEAQ, per germline (reference sequence). The CDR3 sequence is CASSSRGTASYEQYF. DNA for the CDR3: TGTGCCAGCAGCTCACGGGGGACAGCTTCCTACGAGCAGTACTTC.

This chain links TRBV2 with TRBJ2-3, with 13 bases aligning to TRBD2. The CDR3 is 16 amino acids. The germline V gene encodes CDR1 SNHLY and CDR2 FYNNEI. The trim removed 5 bases at V and 7 bases at J, leaving 9 bases unmatched. The chain's CDR3 is CASSLGTSGNLNTQYF. The CDR3 bases are TGTGCCAGCAGTTTGGGGACTAGCGGGAATCTGAATACGCAGTATTTT.

This clone was recorded only once. The CDR3 reads CASSQDWGTLSYNEQFF. The CDR3 region has the DNA TGCGCCAGCAGCCAGGATTGGGGGACGCTTTCCTACAATGAGCAGTTCTTC. The chain uses TRBV4-1 and TRBJ2-1; D may match TRBD1 or TRBD2 (5 bases each). V lost 3 bases and J 1 base, leaving 16 bases between the germline ends. CDR1 is MGHRA and CDR2 is YSYEKL in the germline V gene. CDR3 length: 17 residues.

This chain connects TRBV29-1 to TRBJ2-5; D is perhaps TRBD1 (6 bases). V shed 8 bases and J shed 5 bases, with 18 bases lying between them. The CDR3 contains 13 residues. Germline V gives CDR1 SQVTM, CDR2 ANQGSEA. Here the CDR3 DNA reads TGCAGCACTGGGGGCAGGACGGGTGAGACCCAGTACTTC. This encodes CSTGGRTGETQYF.

The chain joins TRBV2 to TRBJ2-1; 10 bases align to TRBD2. CDR1 and CDR2 (germline): SNHLY, FYNNEI. With V trimmed by 2 bases and J by 8 bases, 6 bases remained unmatched. The CDR3 consists of 15 residues. CDR3 sequence (DNA): TGTGCCAGCAGTGAACAGCGGGGGGGTTTCCATGAGCAGTTCTTC. Protein sequence: CASSEQRGGFHEQFF.

The chain is built from TRBV7-9 and TRBJ2-7, with D maybe TRBD2 (6 bases). Trimming shortened V by 5 bases and J by 2 bases, and 13 bases separated the two germline ends. Germline assignment: CDR1 SEHNR and CDR2 FQNEAQ (reference sequence). This CDR3 comprises 14 residues. The CDR3 spells CASSQHGGTYEQYF. CDR3 coding DNA: TGTGCCAGCAGCCAACATGGGGGGACCTACGAGCAGTACTTC. The whole variable domain, filled in from reference TRBV7-9 and TRBJ2-7, reads DTGVSQNPRHKITKRGQNVTFRCDPISEHNRLYWYRQTLGQGPEFLTYFQNEAQLEKSRLLSDRFSAERPKGSFSTLEIQRTEQGDSAMYLCASSQHGGTYEQYFGPGTRLTVT.

This chain connects TRBV5-1 to TRBJ2-5, with 12 bases fitting TRBD1. This CDR3 spans 15 amino acids. CDR1 and CDR2 from the germline V gene are SGHRS and YFSETQ. The V gene end was trimmed by 3 bases and the J gene end by 5 bases; junction bases not matched to a gene: 5. The CDR3 nucleotides read TGCGCCAGCAGCTCCGGGACAGGGGGCGCCGAGACCCAGTACTTC. It specifies CASSSGTGGAETQYF.

CDR3 protein: CASSLEGVGPPFF. The CDR3 DNA reads as TGTGCCAGCAGCTTAGAAGGAGTCGGACCTCCGTTCTTC. The rearrangement uses TRBV7-9 and TRBJ2-1; D is ambiguous. This CDR3 is 13 amino acids long. Between the trimmed V and J ends, which lost 1 base and 15 bases, there was a span of 16 bases. From germline, CDR1 is SEHNR and CDR2 FQNEAQ (reference sequence).

This sequence joins TRBV6-4 and TRBJ1-5, with TRBD1 as a possible D gene (5 bases). The CDR3 has 12 amino acids. From germline, CDR1 is MRHNA and CDR2 SNTAGT. V lost 8 bases and J 5 bases, leaving 10 bases between the germline ends. For the CDR3, the DNA is TGTGCCAGCGCCACGGGGGATCAGCCCCAGCATTTT. Translated: CASATGDQPQHF.

The chain has TRBV20-1 and TRBJ2-1, with D uncertain. The CDR3 spans 11 residues. V gave up 3 bases and J gave up 7 bases, with 7 bases separating them. CDR1 DFQATT and CDR2 SNEGSKA come from the germline V gene (reference sequence). CDR3 sequence: CSASRKNEQFF. In DNA form, the CDR3 reads TGCAGTGCTAGCCGGAAGAATGAGCAGTTCTTC.

J is TRBJ1-5 and V is TRBV7-7; D not certain. CDR1 and CDR2 (germline): SSHAT, FNYEAQ (reference sequence). V was clipped by 1 base and J by 10 bases, with 11 bases between them. The CDR3 is 13 residues long. The DNA for the CDR3 is TGTGCCAGCAGCTTAGAGGAAGGTTTTCCCCAGCATTTT. This codes for CASSLEEGFPQHF.

The chain is built from TRBV5-1 and TRBJ2-1; 13 bases are a match to TRBD2. Germline CDR1 reads SGHRS; CDR2 reads YFSETQ. The CDR3 has 15 residues. V trimming: 4 bases; J trimming: 6 bases; junction bases outside the gene matches: 4. CDR3 in amino acids: CASSLGLAGANEQFF. DNA for the CDR3: TGCGCCAGCAGCCTTGGACTAGCGGGAGCCAATGAGCAGTTCTTC.

This clone was observed a few times. The CDR3 loop reads CSVERAGVGRTYEQYF. CDR3 nucleotides: TGCAGCGTTGAAAGGGCCGGGGTAGGACGAACCTACGAGCAGTACTTC. The gene calls are TRBV29-1 and TRBJ2-7; a weak D match, TRBD2 (5 bases). The germline V gene has CDR1 SQVTM and CDR2 ANQGSEA. The CDR3 consists of 16 residues. V was clipped by 2 bases and J by 2 bases, with 19 bases between them.

This chain uses TRBV4-2 with TRBJ2-7; TRBD1 matches at 10 bases. The V gene's germline CDR1 is LGHNA and CDR2 YNFKEQ. After removal of 4 bases from V and 7 bases from J, the junction contained 10 bases not matched to a gene. There are 15 residues in the CDR3. The CDR3 loop is CASSLGTGEAGEQYF. CDR3 nucleotide sequence: TGTGCCAGCAGCCTAGGGACAGGGGAGGCAGGAGAGCAGTACTTC.